One sample yielded the 7 T cell receptor beta chains listed below, sequenced in a study of T cells after yellow fever vaccination (dated by TCRdb to between 2017 and 2020). The library was obtained by 5' RACE. Sequencing used an Illumina HiSeq 2500. TCRdb itself trimmed the public reads at Q25 with fastp, ran MiXCR and retained productive beta chains. Each CDR3 protein appears once, grouped with its most common genes and DNA. A total of about 330,000 distinct CDR3 sequences appear in this sample, about 7.8% of them only once. Jointly, the top ten make up 17% of the sample. The treatment or condition label corresponds to: live attenuated yellow fever vaccine strain. The material was PBMCs, obtained around 45 days after the first yellow fever vaccination. The source of these receptors is a man younger than 35 who received the YFV17D yellow fever vaccine.

This clonotype showed up just a few times. J is TRBJ1-6 and V is TRBV5-4; 9 bases are a match to TRBD1. The ends lost 2 bases at V and 10 bases at J; junction bases unmatched: 4. The CDR3 has 14 amino acids. Germline loops: CDR1 SGHNT, CDR2 YYREEE (reference sequence). The CDR3, as DNA: TGTGCCAGCAGCTTCGGACAGGGGAGATCACCCCTCCACTTT. It encodes CASSFGQGRSPLHF.

In its sample, this clonotype was seen many times. The V call is TRBV5-1, the J call TRBJ2-3; either TRBD1 or TRBD2 may supply D (6 bases each). The CDR3 covers 15 residues. CDR1 is SGHRS, CDR2 YFSETQ, per germline. Between the trimmed V and J ends, which lost 3 bases and 6 bases, there was a span of 17 bases. In DNA form, the CDR3 reads TGCGCCAGCAGCTCCGGGGGCCGAGCTGTCGATACGCAGTATTTT. Translation gives CASSSGGRAVDTQYF.

The V call is TRBV20-1, the J call TRBJ1-1; D unresolved. Germline lookup yields CDR1 DFQATT and CDR2 SNEGSKA (reference sequence). The CDR3 is made up of 13 amino acids. Trimming cost V 0 bases and J 3 bases, with 8 bases left between them. CDR3: CSARDRSDTEAFF. CDR3 sequence (DNA): TGCAGTGCTAGAGATCGTTCAGACACTGAAGCTTTCTTT.

This clonotype has a handful of counts. V usage is TRBV6-1 and J usage is TRBJ1-3; unclear D gene. The germline V gene encodes CDR1 MNHNS and CDR2 SASEGT. There are 14 residues in the CDR3. Trimming cost V 9 bases and J 0 bases, with 12 bases left between them. DNA of the CDR3: TGTGCCAGTAAAAAGATGAGCTCTGGAAACACCATATATTTT. Amino acid sequence: CASKKMSSGNTIYF.

V is TRBV5-6 and J is TRBJ2-3; D call uncertain. The CDR3 is 11 residues long. V was shortened by 6 bases and J by 5 bases, with 7 bases between the two germline ends. CDR1 SGHDT and CDR2 YYEEEE come from the germline V gene. This CDR3 reads CASTSLDTQYF. The DNA for the CDR3 is TGTGCCAGCACCTCGCTAGATACGCAGTATTTT.

The V gene is TRBV4-2, the J gene TRBJ2-5, with D perhaps TRBD2 (5 bases). Germline values: CDR1 LGHNA, CDR2 YNFKEQ. This CDR3 has 16 amino acids. With 0 bases removed from V and 0 bases from J, the gap between germline ends came to 11 bases. The CDR3 nucleotides read TGTGCCAGCAGCCAAGAAGGTAGCGCTAACCAAGAGACCCAGTACTTC. Translated, it gives CASSQEGSANQETQYF.

This clonotype was observed a handful of times. The chain links TRBV5-1 to TRBJ2-1; TRBD2 might be the D (5 bases). V shed 1 base and J shed 5 bases, with 10 bases lying between them. Germline assignment: CDR1 SGHRS and CDR2 YFSETQ. The CDR3 has 14 residues. CDR3 region: CASSLFPGNNEQFF. The CDR3, as DNA: TGCGCCAGCAGCTTGTTCCCCGGGAACAATGAGCAGTTCTTC. The full variable domain, with the rest looked up from reference TRBV5-1 and TRBJ2-1, is KAGVTQTPRYLIKTRGQQVTLSCSPISGHRSVSWYQQTPGQGLQFLFEYFSETQRNKGNFPGRFSGRQFSNSRSEMNVSTLELGDSALYLCASSLFPGNNEQFFGPGTRLTVL.